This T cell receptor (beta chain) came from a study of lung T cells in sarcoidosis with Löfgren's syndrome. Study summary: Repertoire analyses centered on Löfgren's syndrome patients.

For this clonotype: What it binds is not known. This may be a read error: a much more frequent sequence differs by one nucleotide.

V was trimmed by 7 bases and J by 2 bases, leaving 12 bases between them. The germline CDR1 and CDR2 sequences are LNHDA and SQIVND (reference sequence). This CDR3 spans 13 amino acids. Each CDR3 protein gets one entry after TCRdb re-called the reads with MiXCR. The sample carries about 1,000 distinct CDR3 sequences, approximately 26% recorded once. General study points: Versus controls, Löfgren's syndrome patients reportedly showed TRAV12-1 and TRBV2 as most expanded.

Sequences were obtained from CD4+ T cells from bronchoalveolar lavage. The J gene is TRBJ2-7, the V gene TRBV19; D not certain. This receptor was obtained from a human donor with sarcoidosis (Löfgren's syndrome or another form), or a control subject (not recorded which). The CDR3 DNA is TGTGCCAGTATGGGCAGTAACGCCTACGAGCAGTACTTC. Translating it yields CASMGSNAYEQYF.